A single sample gave rise to the 9 T cell receptor beta chains below, sequenced in a study of blood T cell repertoires in COVID-19. Method: immunoSEQ multiplex PCR; TCRdb's copy keeps in-frame clones and lacks some. The repertoire holds a few hundred thousand clones, with 86% as singletons. The specimen was PBMCs or T cells enriched from blood (not recorded which). These TCRs come from a woman aged 18-29 years who had recovered from COVID-19.

The chain has TRBV7-2 and TRBJ1-5; no definite D call. The V gene's germline CDR1 is SGHTA and CDR2 FQGNSA. Trimming took 5 bases from V and 0 from J, leaving 5 bases between them. The CDR3 runs 13 residues. Written as DNA, the CDR3 is TGTGCCAGCAGCCTAAATAGCAATCAGCCCCAGCATTTT. Translated: CASSLNSNQPQHF. Complete variable domain (other parts from reference TRBV7-2 and TRBJ1-5): GAGVSQSPSNKVTEKGKDVELRCDPISGHTALYWYRQSLGQGLEFLIYFQGNSAPDKSGLPSDRFSAERTGGSVSTLTIQRTQQEDSAVYLCASSLNSNQPQHFGDGTRLSIL.

The chain recombines TRBV18 with TRBJ1-5; the D gene is possibly TRBD1 (5 bases). The germline CDR1 and CDR2 sequences are KGHSH and LQKENI. There are 17 residues in the CDR3. Trimming stripped 3 bases from V and 5 bases from J, with 20 bases between. The CDR3 nucleotides are TGTGCCAGCTCACCCCAGGGTGAAGGGGTAACGGATCAGCCCCAGCATTTT. This encodes CASSPQGEGVTDQPQHF.

In its sample, this clone was seen a few times. The rearrangement links TRBV28 to TRBJ1-2; perhaps TRBD1 as D (6 bases). The CDR3 is 14 amino acids. Germline CDR1 is MDHEN and CDR2 is SYDVKM. V was clipped by 3 bases and J by 1 base, with 9 bases between them. The CDR3 here is CASSFDRLNYGYTF. The CDR3, as DNA: TGTGCCAGCAGTTTCGACAGGCTTAACTATGGCTACACCTTC.

The chain combines TRBV5-6 with TRBJ1-1; D is unresolved. CDR1 and CDR2 from the germline V gene are SGHDT and YYEEEE. The CDR3 extends over 11 amino acids. Trimming left V 2 bases short and J 5 bases short, with 4 bases between. CDR3 sequence (DNA): TGTGCCAGCAGCTTCCAGACTGAAGCTTTCTTT. As protein: CASSFQTEAFF.

The chain uses TRBV2 and TRBJ1-4; D ambiguous. This CDR3 has 14 amino acids. Germline assignment: CDR1 SNHLY and CDR2 FYNNEI. Between the trimmed V and J ends, which lost 6 bases and 6 bases, there was a span of 14 bases. The CDR3: CASSIESTYEKLFF. The CDR3 bases are TGTGCCAGCAGCATAGAAAGTACCTATGAAAAACTGTTTTTT.

A single count supports this clone. V is TRBV6-5 and J is TRBJ2-5; 10 nucleotides line up with TRBD1. This CDR3 spans 13 amino acids. CDR1 is MNHEY and CDR2 is SVGAGI in the germline V gene. Trimming cost V 5 bases and J 5 bases; bases outside gene matches: 2. CDR3 nucleotide sequence: TGTGCCAGCAGTAGACAGGGGGCTGAGACCCAGTACTTC. Protein sequence: CASSRQGAETQYF.

The J gene is TRBJ2-7, the V gene TRBV4-2; 12 bases agree with TRBD2. The CDR3 spans 17 residues. V lost 3 bases, J lost 4 bases, and 10 bases stayed unmatched. CDR1 is LGHNA and CDR2 is YNFKEQ in the germline V gene. In nucleotides, the CDR3 is TGTGCCAGCAGCCAGTCGCAGACTAGCGGGAGTGAGTACGAGCAGTACTTC. This sequence encodes CASSQSQTSGSEYEQYF.

The genes are TRBV14 and TRBJ1-1, with D perhaps matching TRBD1 (5 bases). CDR1 and CDR2 (germline): SGHDN, FVKESK. This CDR3 comprises 12 residues. V was trimmed by 2 bases and J by 7 bases, leaving 8 bases between them. Here the CDR3 reads CASSQQGFEAFF. In DNA form, the CDR3 reads TGTGCCAGCAGCCAACAGGGATTTGAAGCTTTCTTT.

There are a few counts of this clone. The rearrangement joins TRBV3-1 (or the pseudogene TRBV3-2) to TRBJ1-1; D remains unclear. The V end lost 5 bases, the J end lost 3 bases, and 13 bases lay between the germline ends. This CDR3 contains 14 residues. Germline V gene sequence: CDR1 LGHDT, CDR2 YNNKEL (reference sequence). The CDR3 coding sequence is TGTGCCAGCAGCTCCATGGAGGGATACACTGAAGCTTTCTTT. Its translation: CASSSMEGYTEAFF.